One sample yielded the 32 T cell receptor beta chains listed below, sequenced in a study of cytomegalovirus exposure and HLA in healthy donors. PCR involved 60 Vbeta and 13 Jbeta primers. The table came from immunoSEQ multiplex PCR; TCRdb's copy has only in-frame clones and leaves some out. The repertoire holds roughly 99,000 clones, about three quarters seen once, with 7.8% in the top ten. The sequencing sample was made of PBMCs. The source is a man younger than 40 in good health and CMV-seronegative.

V gene TRBV29-1 combines with J gene TRBJ2-3; D is undetermined. The germline V gene has CDR1 SQVTM and CDR2 ANQGSEA. Trimming removed 6 bases from V and 4 bases from J, with 5 bases in between. The CDR3 is 10 residues long. CDR3 sequence (DNA): TGCAGCGTAGAGCCAGATACGCAGTATTTT. It codes for CSVEPDTQYF.

The J gene is TRBJ2-7, the V gene TRBV6-5, with D possibly TRBD1 on 6 matching bases. Trimming left V 2 bases short and J 2 bases short, with 16 bases between. This CDR3 comprises 16 residues. Germline loops: CDR1 MNHEY, CDR2 SVGAGI. DNA for the CDR3: TGTGCCAGCAGTTACAATACCCGGGACAACCCCTACGAGCAGTACTTC. This sequence encodes CASSYNTRDNPYEQYF.

The CDR3 DNA reads TGTGCCAGCAGCCTGACAGGGCCGGGAAACACCATATATTTT. As protein: CASSLTGPGNTIYF. This chain uses TRBV5-6 with TRBJ1-3; TRBD1 matches 7 bases. Germline assignment: CDR1 SGHDT and CDR2 YYEEEE. V shed 4 bases and J 4 bases; nucleotides not matched to a gene: 5. The CDR3 covers 14 residues.

This clone was found once. DNA of the CDR3: TGTGCCAGCAGCCCAGTACAGGGGGGTGGCACTGAAGCTTTCTTT. Translated: CASSPVQGGGTEAFF. J is TRBJ1-1 and V is TRBV7-2; 8 bases are shared with TRBD1. The CDR3 has 15 residues. V shed 5 bases, J shed 4 bases, and the junction held 9 bases outside the gene matches. Germline V gives CDR1 SGHTA, CDR2 FQGNSA.

The J gene is TRBJ1-5, the V gene TRBV19; TRBD1 might be the D (6 bases). CDR3 size: 15 residues. Trimming took 5 bases from V and 4 from J, leaving 15 bases between them. Germline lookup yields CDR1 LNHDA and CDR2 SQIVND (reference sequence). CDR3: CASSPGAGANQPQHF. The DNA for the CDR3 is TGTGCCAGTAGTCCTGGCGCAGGGGCGAATCAGCCCCAGCATTTT.

This chain uses TRBV6-5 with TRBJ2-7; 8 nucleotides line up with TRBD1. The germline CDR1 and CDR2 sequences are MNHEY and SVGAGI. The V gene end was trimmed by 5 bases and the J gene end by 3 bases; junction bases not matched to a gene: 6. This CDR3 has 14 amino acids. Here the CDR3 DNA reads TGTGCCAGCAGTGCGGGGACAGGACTCTACGAGCAGTACTTC. Amino acids: CASSAGTGLYEQYF.

In its sample, this clone was seen once. V gene TRBV7-3 combines with J gene TRBJ2-1; 10 bases fit TRBD2. The CDR3 sequence is 15 residues long. With V trimmed by 5 bases and J by 4 bases, 5 bases remained unmatched. Looked up from germline, CDR1 is SGHTA and CDR2 is FQGTGA. The CDR3 nucleotides read TGTGCCAGCAGCCCAGCGGGAGGGATGTACAATGAGCAGTTCTTC. Its protein is CASSPAGGMYNEQFF.

The chain has TRBV19 and TRBJ2-4; weak D call: TRBD2 (6 bases). The CDR3 is 12 amino acids. Between the trimmed V and J ends, which lost 4 bases and 5 bases, there was a span of 6 bases. From germline, CDR1 is LNHDA and CDR2 SQIVND (reference sequence). The CDR3 protein is CASSRGENIQYF. In nucleotides, the CDR3 is TGTGCCAGTAGTAGGGGGGAAAACATTCAGTACTTC. Looking up the rest from reference TRBV19 and TRBJ2-4 gives the full variable domain: DGGITQSPKYLFRKEGQNVTLSCEQNLNHDAMYWYRQDPGQGLRLIYYSQIVNDFQKGDIAEGYSVSREKKESFPLTVTSAQKNPTAFYLCASSRGENIQYFGAGTRLSVL.

This clone was detected once. The rearrangement links TRBV27 to TRBJ1-5; no firm D call. Trimming pared 1 base from V and 4 bases from J, leaving 8 bases between. Germline V gives CDR1 MNHEY, CDR2 SMNVEV (reference sequence). This CDR3 is built from 14 residues. The CDR3 reads CASSLFGQNQPQHF. The CDR3 DNA is TGTGCCAGCAGTTTATTTGGGCAAAATCAGCCCCAGCATTTT.

The chain is built from TRBV28 and TRBJ2-1, with a weak D call TRBD1 (8 bases). The ends were cut back, 6 bases at V and 4 bases at J, with 19 bases in the middle. Germline CDR1 is MDHEN and CDR2 is SYDVKM. The CDR3 extends over 16 amino acids. CDR3 region: CASSREQGGVYNEQFF. CDR3 sequence (DNA): TGTGCCAGCAGCCGCGAACAGGGGGGGGTTTACAATGAGCAGTTCTTC.

J is TRBJ2-2 and V is TRBV29-1; D not certain. This CDR3 has 13 amino acids. Germline CDR1 is SQVTM and CDR2 is ANQGSEA. Trimming left V 4 bases short and J 0 bases short, with 6 bases between. CDR3: CSVGTANTGELFF. In nucleotides, the CDR3 is TGCAGCGTTGGTACTGCGAACACCGGGGAGCTGTTTTTT.

This chain joins TRBV6-5 and TRBJ1-2; the match to TRBD1 covers 9 bases. The CDR3 is 16 residues long. The germline CDR1 and CDR2 sequences are MNHEY and SVGAGI. The V and J ends lost 0 bases and 8 bases, in that order; junction bases with no gene match: 10. The CDR3: CASSYSRQGGRRGYTF. For the CDR3, the DNA is TGTGCCAGCAGTTACTCGCGACAGGGGGGTCGGAGAGGCTACACCTTC.

The V and J genes are TRBV10-2 and TRBJ2-1, with TRBD2 matching 7 bases. The CDR3 is made up of 14 amino acids. V lost 4 bases, J lost 6 bases, and 6 bases stayed unmatched. In germline, CDR1 is WSHSY, CDR2 SAAADI. The CDR3 DNA follows: TGCGCCAGCAGTGTTACCGGGACTATCAATGAGCAGTTCTTC. Translating gives CASSVTGTINEQFF.

This clone has more than one count but fewer than ten. The chain uses TRBV6-1 and TRBJ1-1, with 10 bases fitting TRBD1. This CDR3 comprises 13 residues. Germline CDR1 MNHNS, CDR2 SASEGT. J gave up 11 bases and V 4 bases, and 7 bases lay outside the gene matches. CDR3 protein: CASSGGTGAWAFF. The CDR3 region has the DNA TGTGCCAGCAGTGGCGGGACAGGGGCCTGGGCTTTCTTT.

The chain has TRBV14 and TRBJ1-3; D is unresolved. V was trimmed by 0 bases and J by 1 base, leaving 4 bases between them. Germline values: CDR1 SGHDN, CDR2 FVKESK. This CDR3 comprises 14 residues. The CDR3 DNA is TGTGCCAGCAGCCAAGACAGATCTGGAAACACCATATATTTT. Amino acid sequence: CASSQDRSGNTIYF.

This clone has a single count. The chain recombines TRBV20-1 with TRBJ1-1, with a tentative D call TRBD1 (5 bases). The germline gives CDR1 DFQATT, CDR2 SNEGSKA (reference sequence). This CDR3 comprises 8 residues. For the CDR3, the DNA is TGCAGCGACAGTGAAGCTTTCTTT. Its translation: CSDSEAFF.

The chain is built from TRBV4-1 and TRBJ2-2; 12 bases agree with TRBD2. This CDR3 is 17 amino acids long. Germline V lookup: CDR1 MGHRA, CDR2 YSYEKL. The V gene end was trimmed by 1 base and the J gene end by 9 bases; junction bases not matched to a gene: 9. The CDR3 loop is CASSQVSLAGGPRELFF. In DNA form, the CDR3 reads TGCGCCAGCAGCCAAGTTAGTCTAGCGGGGGGGCCAAGGGAGCTGTTTTTT.

The chain is built from TRBV23-1 and TRBJ1-6, with D tentatively TRBD1 (6 bases). TRBV23-1 is treated as an ORF (open reading frame) with a function not yet certain. This CDR3 has 17 residues. V lost 0 bases, J lost 4 bases, and 13 bases lay in between. CDR3 DNA: TGCGCCAGCAGTCAATCGACAGGAGGACGGTATAATTCACCCCTCCACTTT. It yields the protein CASSQSTGGRYNSPLHF.

The rearrangement uses TRBV2 and TRBJ2-5; TRBD1 might be the D (7 bases). CDR3 length: 14 residues. V dropped 9 bases and J dropped 5 bases, with 19 bases sitting between them. Germline CDR1 SNHLY, CDR2 FYNNEI. The DNA of the CDR3 is TGTGCCAGTAAAGGGACAGTGGCGGGGGAGACCCAGTACTTC. This translates into CASKGTVAGETQYF.

The chain has TRBV9 and TRBJ2-2; D is possibly TRBD1 (6 bases). The germline V gene encodes CDR1 SGDLS and CDR2 YYNGEE. The V end was cut by 5 bases, the J end by 4 bases, with 12 bases between. The CDR3 has 14 residues. Written as DNA, the CDR3 is TGTGCCAGCAGAGCAACAGGGATCACCGGGGAGCTGTTTTTT. Residues: CASRATGITGELFF.

DNA for the CDR3: TGTGCCAGCAGCCACAGAAATTCACCCCTCCACTTT. Protein: CASSHRNSPLHF. The rearrangement links TRBV27 to TRBJ1-6; D remains ambiguous. The germline CDR1 and CDR2 sequences are MNHEY and SMNVEV (reference sequence). V was cut by 6 bases and J by 7 bases, with 7 bases left in between. The CDR3 runs to 12 residues.

V and J are TRBV5-6 and TRBJ2-1; 7 bases match TRBD1. Germline V gene sequence: CDR1 SGHDT, CDR2 YYEEEE. This CDR3 has 13 amino acids. Trimming took 4 bases from V and 6 from J; bases not matched to a gene: 4. The CDR3 reads CASSQWTGNEQFF. The DNA for the CDR3 is TGTGCCAGCAGCCAATGGACAGGCAATGAGCAGTTCTTC. The full variable domain, its missing parts supplied by reference TRBV5-6 and TRBJ2-1, is DAGVTQSPTHLIKTRGQQVTLRCSPKSGHDTVSWYQQALGQGPQFIFQYYEEEERQRGNFPDRFSGHQFPNYSSELNVNALLLGDSALYLCASSQWTGNEQFFGPGTRLTVL.

V usage is TRBV30 and J usage is TRBJ1-2; D remains unclear. Trimming stripped 0 bases from V and 1 base from J, with 6 bases between. Germline V gene data show CDR1 as GTSNPN and CDR2 as SVGIG (reference sequence). The CDR3 has 13 amino acids. DNA of the CDR3: TGTGCCTGGAGTGTGGGCATTAACTATGGCTACACCTTC. It translates to CAWSVGINYGYTF.

This clone was counted ten times or more. The V call is TRBV6-1, the J call TRBJ1-1, with TRBD1 identical over 9 bases. Trimming cost V 6 bases and J 1 base; bases outside gene matches: 3. The CDR3 contains 14 residues. Germline CDR1 MNHNS, CDR2 SASEGT. CDR3 nucleotides: TGTGCCAGCAGCCGGACAGGGGAGAACACTGAAGCTTTCTTT. Translation gives CASSRTGENTEAFF.

The rearrangement uses TRBV6-6 and TRBJ2-2; D unclear. V was shortened by 3 bases and J by 0 bases, with 11 bases between the two germline ends. Germline CDR1 reads MNHNY; CDR2 reads SVGAGI (reference sequence). This CDR3 is built from 16 residues. CDR3 region: CASSYAPGPNTGELFF. The CDR3 DNA sequence: TGTGCCAGCAGTTATGCCCCGGGTCCGAACACCGGGGAGCTGTTTTTT.

In its sample, this clone was seen a few times. This chain uses TRBV5-6 with TRBJ2-7; 7 bases are a match to TRBD2. The CDR3 totals 15 residues. The J segment lost 4 bases and the V segment lost 3 bases, leaving 10 bases of the junction unmatched. The germline CDR1 and CDR2 sequences are SGHDT and YYEEEE. Written as DNA, the CDR3 is TGTGCCAGCAGCTACGGGGGGACTATCTCTTACGAGCAGTACTTC. This translates into CASSYGGTISYEQYF.

This sequence joins TRBV28 and TRBJ2-2; TRBD2 aligns across 8 bases. Germline loops: CDR1 MDHEN, CDR2 SYDVKM. The trim removed 3 bases at V and 6 bases at J, leaving 0 bases unmatched. CDR3 size: 13 residues. DNA for the CDR3: TGTGCCAGCAGTTTGGGACTAGCCGGGGAGCTGTTTTTT. Residues: CASSLGLAGELFF.

This clone was observed once. The gene calls are TRBV19 and TRBJ2-1; 12 bases are a match to TRBD2. The J segment lost 4 bases and the V segment lost 4 bases, leaving 8 bases of the junction unmatched. The CDR3 has 17 residues. In germline, CDR1 is LNHDA, CDR2 SQIVND (reference sequence). The CDR3 spells CASSTIRTSGEYNEQFF. The CDR3 DNA reads TGTGCCAGTAGTACCATCAGGACTAGCGGGGAGTACAATGAGCAGTTCTTC.

This chain links TRBV5-1 with TRBJ2-7; TRBD1 matches at 8 bases. The CDR3 sequence is 13 residues long. V dropped 4 bases and J dropped 3; count of bases not matched to a gene: 3. Germline V gene sequence: CDR1 SGHRS, CDR2 YFSETQ. The CDR3 bases are TGCGCCAGCAGCCCGGGACAGGTCTACGAGCAGTACTTC. This encodes CASSPGQVYEQYF.

The chain links TRBV15 to TRBJ2-7, with D unresolved. The ends were cut back, 0 bases at V and 0 bases at J, with 12 bases in the middle. The CDR3 is made up of 16 amino acids. The germline V gene has CDR1 LNHNV and CDR2 YYDKDF (reference sequence). Here the CDR3 DNA reads TGTGCCACCAGCAGAGATCTAAGCACCCGCTCCTACGAGCAGTACTTC. Its translation: CATSRDLSTRSYEQYF. The full variable domain, in which reference TRBV15 and TRBJ2-7 provide the parts outside the CDR3, is DAMVIQNPRYQVTQFGKPVTLSCSQTLNHNVMYWYQQKSSQAPKLLFHYYDKDFNNEADTPDNFQSRRPNTSFCFLDIRSPGLGDTAMYLCATSRDLSTRSYEQYFGPGTRLTVT.

The chain has TRBV7-9 and TRBJ1-4, with D maybe TRBD1 (5 bases). Germline values: CDR1 SEHNR, CDR2 FQNEAQ (reference sequence). V lost 5 bases and J lost 7, with 14 bases in between. This CDR3 comprises 14 residues. The CDR3 DNA reads TGTGCCAGCAGCCCAGGGTCGTACGGTGAAAAACTGTTTTTT. The encoded protein is CASSPGSYGEKLFF. Based on the CDR3 plus reference TRBV7-9 and TRBJ1-4, the full variable domain is DTGVSQNPRHKITKRGQNVTFRCDPISEHNRLYWYRQTLGQGPEFLTYFQNEAQLEKSRLLSDRFSAERPKGSFSTLEIQRTEQGDSAMYLCASSPGSYGEKLFFGSGTQLSVL.

The chain carries TRBV2 and TRBJ2-7; the match to TRBD1 covers 8 bases. J lost 3 bases, V lost 9 bases, and 4 bases had no gene match. CDR1 SNHLY and CDR2 FYNNEI come from the germline V gene. The CDR3 covers 12 residues. The CDR3 here is CASTGTGYEQYF. In DNA form, the CDR3 reads TGTGCCAGTACGGGGACAGGCTACGAGCAGTACTTC. Drawing the rest from reference TRBV2 and TRBJ2-7, the complete variable domain is EPEVTQTPSHQVTQMGQEVILRCVPISNHLYFYWYRQILGQKVEFLVSFYNNEISEKSEIFDDQFSVERPDGSNFTLKIRSTKLEDSAMYFCASTGTGYEQYFGPGTRLTVT.